This passage covers 26 T cell receptor beta chains from one sample sequenced in a study of CD8 T cells in Susac syndrome. It was with random hexamers that about 0.45 to 1 ug RNA was reverse transcribed. Using its own MiXCR run on the immunoSEQ multiplex PCR reads, TCRdb lists one record per CDR3 protein. In the table there are around 200,000 distinct CDR3 sequences, approximately 95% of which are singletons. The source material was CD4+ T cells from PBMCs. Receptors originate from a human donor with multiple sclerosis.

V usage is TRBV5-1 and J usage is TRBJ1-1; D is uncertain. CDR3 length: 15 residues. The germline V gene has CDR1 SGHRS and CDR2 YFSETQ. V dropped 2 bases and J dropped 3 bases, with 14 bases sitting between them. In nucleotides, the CDR3 is TGCGCCAGCAGCTTAGGTTCGGCCCCCGACACTGAAGCTTTCTTT. Protein sequence: CASSLGSAPDTEAFF. Drawing the rest from reference TRBV5-1 and TRBJ1-1, the complete variable domain is KAGVTQTPRYLIKTRGQQVTLSCSPISGHRSVSWYQQTPGQGLQFLFEYFSETQRNKGNFPGRFSGRQFSNSRSEMNVSTLELGDSALYLCASSLGSAPDTEAFFGQGTRLTVV.

The chain uses TRBV6-2 or TRBV6-3 and TRBJ1-1, with D uncertain. Trimming cost V 2 bases and J 1 base, with 8 bases left between them. CDR1 is MNHEY and CDR2 is SVGEGT in the germline V gene. The CDR3 is 14 residues long. CDR3 bases: TGTGCCAGCAGTTACCGGAGGACGAACACTGAAGCTTTCTTT. Protein product: CASSYRRTNTEAFF.

This clonotype was seen a single time. The chain's CDR3 is CASTVSKAGSSYNEQFF. DNA of the CDR3: TGTGCCAGCACCGTCTCGAAAGCGGGGAGCTCCTACAATGAGCAGTTCTTC. The chain employs TRBV11-2 and TRBJ2-1; 7 bases fit TRBD2. This CDR3 contains 17 residues. V was pared by 7 bases and J by 0 bases, with 12 bases of the junction left unmatched. Germline loops: CDR1 SGHAT, CDR2 FQNNGV.

This chain links TRBV20-1 with TRBJ1-5; D uncertain. The CDR3 length is 15 residues. The ends were cut back, 3 bases at V and 1 base at J, with 13 bases in the middle. Germline V lookup: CDR1 DFQATT, CDR2 SNEGSKA (reference sequence). The CDR3: CSASVARGSNQPQHF. CDR3 bases: TGCAGTGCTAGTGTAGCCCGCGGGAGCAATCAGCCCCAGCATTTT.

The J gene is TRBJ2-5, the V gene TRBV9; no firm D call. CDR1 SGDLS and CDR2 YYNGEE come from the germline V gene. V was trimmed by 0 bases and J by 4 bases, leaving 16 bases between them. This CDR3 comprises 16 residues. The CDR3 here is CASSVAVGSGGETQYF. CDR3 DNA: TGTGCCAGCAGCGTAGCTGTCGGGTCCGGTGGAGAGACCCAGTACTTC.

The rearrangement links TRBV4-1 to TRBJ2-1; TRBD2 agrees at 9 bases. The CDR3 length is 14 residues. The germline V gene encodes CDR1 MGHRA and CDR2 YSYEKL. With 10 bases clipped from V and 7 bases from J, the junction kept 11 bases outside the gene matches. The CDR3 region is CATQRLAGYNEQFF. CDR3 sequence (DNA): TGCGCCACTCAGCGGCTAGCGGGGTATAATGAGCAGTTCTTC.

J is TRBJ2-2 and V is TRBV28; possible D gene TRBD1, 6 bases. Germline CDR1 is MDHEN and CDR2 is SYDVKM. V was shortened by 2 bases and J by 9 bases, with 13 bases between the two germline ends. The CDR3 sequence is 14 residues long. Here the CDR3 reads CASSLGGVRRELFF. The DNA of the CDR3 is TGTGCCAGCAGTTTAGGGGGCGTAAGACGGGAGCTGTTTTTT.

V is TRBV4-2 and J is TRBJ2-5; 11 nucleotides match TRBD1. Trimming cost V 0 bases and J 4 bases; bases outside gene matches: 4. The CDR3 extends over 16 amino acids. Germline V gene lookup returns CDR1 LGHNA and CDR2 YNFKEQ. CDR3 nucleotides: TGTGCCAGCAGCCAAGATGGGACAGGGGGTAGAGAGACCCAGTACTTC. Protein: CASSQDGTGGRETQYF.

The chain uses TRBV19 and TRBJ1-1; unclear D gene. The V gene lost 5 bases and the J gene lost 4 bases, with 11 bases spanning the gap. CDR1 LNHDA and CDR2 SQIVND come from the germline V gene (reference sequence). CDR3 length: 13 residues. The CDR3 nucleotides are TGTGCCAGTAGTTTCCTGGGAAGCACTGAAGCTTTCTTT. Protein: CASSFLGSTEAFF.

The chain carries TRBV12-3 or TRBV12-4 and TRBJ2-4; tentative D call: TRBD2 (6 bases). Trimming stripped 3 bases from V and 7 bases from J, with 7 bases between. The CDR3 loop spans 12 amino acids. Written as DNA, the CDR3 is TGTGCCAGCAGTTTTGGAGGGAACATTCAGTACTTC. It yields the protein CASSFGGNIQYF.

V and J are TRBV30 and TRBJ1-4; D is ambiguous. Germline CDR1 GTSNPN, CDR2 SVGIG (reference sequence). Trimming took off 0 bases at V and 8 bases at J, with 4 bases between the two ends. The CDR3 has 11 amino acids. The CDR3 sequence is CAWSVGEKLFF. In nucleotides, the CDR3 is TGTGCCTGGAGTGTGGGGGAAAAACTGTTTTTT.

The V call is TRBV7-2, the J call TRBJ2-3, with a tentative D call TRBD1 (6 bases). Per germline, CDR1 SGHTA and CDR2 FQGNSA. Trimming cost V 1 base and J 1 base, with 15 bases left between them. The CDR3 runs 17 residues. The CDR3 loop reads CASSLDRSKGGTDTQYF. CDR3 sequence (DNA): TGTGCCAGCAGCTTAGATCGGTCGAAGGGGGGCACAGATACGCAGTATTTT.

In this sample, this clonotype turned up once. The chain recombines TRBV9 with TRBJ1-2; the match to TRBD1 covers 11 bases. Trimming took 6 bases from V and 7 from J; bases not matched to a gene: 8. The germline CDR1 and CDR2 sequences are SGDLS and YYNGEE. The CDR3 is 14 residues long. The CDR3 region is CASNPDRGQGGYTF. The CDR3 DNA sequence: TGTGCCAGCAACCCGGACAGGGGGCAAGGTGGCTACACCTTC.

J is TRBJ2-7 and V is TRBV30, with D uncertain. Trimming took off 5 bases at V and 6 bases at J, with 11 bases between the two ends. Per the germline V gene, CDR1 is GTSNPN and CDR2 is SVGIG (reference sequence). The CDR3 covers 11 residues. The CDR3 sequence: CAWQIGSEQYF. DNA for the CDR3: TGTGCCTGGCAAATCGGCAGCGAGCAGTACTTC.

This chain links TRBV30 with TRBJ1-5, with TRBD1 matching 9 bases. This CDR3 contains 14 residues. Trimming took 0 bases from V and 7 from J; bases not matched to a gene: 4. Germline V gene lookup returns CDR1 GTSNPN and CDR2 SVGIG (reference sequence). CDR3 bases: TGTGCCTGGAGTGTGACAGGGGGAAGGCAGCCCCAGCATTTT. Protein product: CAWSVTGGRQPQHF. The full variable domain, in which reference TRBV30 and TRBJ1-5 provide the parts outside the CDR3, is SQTIHQWPATLVQPVGSPLSLECTVEGTSNPNLYWYRQAAGRGLQLLFYSVGIGQISSEVPQNLSASRPQDRQFILSSKKLLLSDSGFYLCAWSVTGGRQPQHFGDGTRLSIL.

V usage is TRBV11-2 and J usage is TRBJ2-1; D might be TRBD2 (5 bases). CDR1 SGHAT and CDR2 FQNNGV come from the germline V gene. The V end lost 1 base, the J end lost 4 bases, and 11 bases lay between the germline ends. The CDR3 totals 15 residues. Written as DNA, the CDR3 is TGTGCCAGCAGCTTAGTGGCGGGCCCTTACAATGAGCAGTTCTTC. Protein sequence: CASSLVAGPYNEQFF.

V usage is TRBV6-5 and J usage is TRBJ2-6, with D hard to call. The CDR3 sequence is 19 residues long. Trimming removed 2 bases at V and 3 bases at J, with 20 bases between. Germline CDR1 is MNHEY and CDR2 is SVGAGI. CDR3 DNA sequence: TGTGCCAGCAGTTACCAGCTCGGACGGCTTCCGGATGGGGCCAACGTCCTGACTTTC. Protein: CASSYQLGRLPDGANVLTF.

This rearrangement joins TRBV6-4 to TRBJ2-5, with D perhaps TRBD2 (5 bases). In germline, CDR1 is MRHNA, CDR2 SNTAGT. V lost 5 bases and J 4 bases, leaving 11 bases between the germline ends. The CDR3 totals 13 residues. CDR3: CASSRETGETQYF. The CDR3, as DNA: TGTGCCAGCAGTAGGGAGACGGGAGAGACCCAGTACTTC.

The chain is built from TRBV29-1 and TRBJ2-3; 9 bases fit TRBD1. Germline-derived CDR1 and CDR2 are SQVTM and ANQGSEA. CDR3 length: 13 amino acids. The V and J ends lost 4 bases and 4 bases, in that order; junction bases with no gene match: 3. The CDR3 region has the DNA TGCAGCGTTGGGACAGGGGCCGCAGATACGCAGTATTTT. This codes for CSVGTGAADTQYF.

V usage is TRBV20-1 and J usage is TRBJ2-7, with a tentative D call TRBD2 (6 bases). Germline V CDR1 and CDR2: DFQATT, SNEGSKA (reference sequence). Trimming shortened V by 2 bases and J by 2 bases, and 16 bases separated the two germline ends. The CDR3 has 15 residues. CDR3 sequence: CSARTTRGTTYEQYF. CDR3 sequence (DNA): TGCAGTGCTAGAACGACGCGGGGAACCACCTACGAGCAGTACTTC.

The J gene is TRBJ2-7, the V gene TRBV12-3 or TRBV12-4; TRBD1 or TRBD2 may be the D gene (6 bases each). This CDR3 comprises 15 residues. Trimming took 6 bases from V and 2 from J, leaving 17 bases between them. The CDR3 here is CASSPRTAGPYEQYF. The CDR3 coding sequence is TGTGCCAGCAGCCCCAGGACAGCGGGCCCCTACGAGCAGTACTTC.

V is TRBV30 and J is TRBJ1-4; TRBD1 matches 7 bases. CDR1 is GTSNPN and CDR2 is SVGIG in the germline V gene (reference sequence). The trim removed 3 bases at V and 3 bases at J, leaving 1 base unmatched. The CDR3 is 13 residues long. As DNA, the CDR3 is TGTGCCTGGAGGGGACAGCCTAATGAAAAACTGTTTTTT. This gives the protein CAWRGQPNEKLFF.

This rearrangement joins TRBV5-1 to TRBJ1-2, with 9 bases that match TRBD1. J was trimmed by 1 base and V by 5 bases; bases with no gene match: 6. The CDR3 contains 15 residues. Germline V gene lookup returns CDR1 SGHRS and CDR2 YFSETQ. The CDR3 sequence is CASRPGTGINYGYTF. CDR3 DNA: TGCGCCAGCAGACCCGGGACAGGGATTAACTATGGCTACACCTTC.

The rearrangement joins TRBV5-1 to TRBJ1-2; 7 bases agree with TRBD1. This CDR3 region has 15 residues. The germline V gene encodes CDR1 SGHRS and CDR2 YFSETQ. The V and J ends lost 4 bases and 7 bases, in that order; junction bases with no gene match: 13. Written as DNA, the CDR3 is TGCGCCAGCAGCCCCTTACCGGGACAGAATTCTGGCTACACCTTC. This codes for CASSPLPGQNSGYTF.

The gene calls are TRBV28 and TRBJ1-2; 7 bases are a match to TRBD1. The CDR3 is 15 residues long. V lost 4 bases and J lost 2; bases outside the gene matches: 7. Germline V lookup: CDR1 MDHEN, CDR2 SYDVKM. The CDR3 DNA reads TGTGCCAGCAGTTCCACCAGACAGGGAAACTATGGCTACACCTTC. Its protein product is CASSSTRQGNYGYTF.

This clonotype was detected once. The chain carries TRBV12-5 and TRBJ2-7, with 9 bases matching TRBD1. This CDR3 comprises 14 residues. Germline trimming cut 7 bases from V and 7 bases from J; bases unmatched to any gene: 11. CDR1 is LGHNT and CDR2 is FRNRAP in the germline V gene. This CDR3 reads CASETGTGSFEQYF. The CDR3 DNA sequence: TGTGCTAGTGAAACCGGGACAGGGTCTTTTGAGCAGTACTTC.